This T cell receptor beta chain was observed in a study of blood T cell repertoires in COVID-19. Study as a whole: Sample material is recorded as cDNA or gDNA derived from T cells, B-cell-depleted T cells, or PBMCs.

The germline gives CDR1 SGHVS, CDR2 FNYEAQ. V was pared by 1 base and J by 4 bases, with 5 bases between. The length of the CDR3 is 13 residues. This clone has just a few counts. How the authors handled the data: Reference gene primer amplification gave nucleated cell count estimates. Repertoires were generated with immunoSEQ multiplex PCR, while TCRdb's copy carries only in-frame clones and drops some. Clonal size and the V and J genes are those of that table, whereas D and trimming came from the DNA. The sample holds about 300,000 clones, about four fifths seen once. Sequencing was performed on peripheral blood. This chain links TRBV7-6 with TRBJ2-1; D remains unclear. The clonotype originates from a human donor with COVID-19, enrolled during active disease. The donor label of this sample is uncertain. The DNA for the CDR3 is TGTGCCAGCAGCTTAGTCGGTTACAATGAGCAGTTCTTC. It translates to CASSLVGYNEQFF.